This TCR beta chain was sequenced in a study of T cell repertoires in cytomegalovirus infection. As for the study in general: Recently described HLA-C-restricted plus well-studied HLA-B-restricted CMV epitopes were used. Through public TCR beta signatures, both CMV infection and matching HLA type were indicated. General study findings and limits: The study identified carriers of CMV plus the relevant HLA from cumulative public TCR beta family frequency. The response measured ex vivo was dominated by TCR beta clonotypes (HLA-C-restricted and CMV-specific).

This clonotype was picked up a small number of times. Antigen unknown. TCRdb processed the reads anew with MiXCR; each CDR3 protein has one entry. Of fewer than 150,000 distinct CDR3 sequences detected, around 31% appear once; the ten largest clones hold around two fifths. Germline V gives CDR1 MGHDK, CDR2 SYGVNS. The CDR3 extends over 17 amino acids. The V end lost 1 base, the J end lost 0 bases, and 15 bases lay between the germline ends. The chain uses TRBV25-1 and TRBJ1-1; D possibly corresponds to TRBD1 (5 bases). The sequenced sample was CD8+ T cells from cultured PBMCs, obtained from culture after CMV antigen stimulation. The TCR originated in a human donor in good health (CMV status not recorded). Some clones in this sample may be carry-over from other donors' samples. This CDR3 is CASSESPWGGVNTEAFF. The CDR3 coding sequence is TGTGCCAGCAGTGAATCCCCATGGGGGGGGGTGAACACTGAAGCTTTCTTT.